This T cell receptor beta chain was captured in a study of blood T cell repertoires in COVID-19 (TCRdb year 2020). Regarding the research as a whole: Samples covering the acute and convalescent phases of COVID-19 were provided by collaborators in the United States, Italy and Spain. Sample metadata almost always included a de-identified subject ID, COVID-19 status, age in years and sex. Subjects who had been exposed to COVID-19, were actively infected with it, or had recovered from it provided the deeply sampled blood TCRbeta repertoires that made up the dataset. Samples were obtained from the ongoing ImmuneRACE study (first 160 participants) and from 1,254 subjects provided by 6 global collaborators. Where HLA class I and class II types were available, the types were taken from metadata supplied by the sample provider, not from assay-based typing. The material from the prospective study consisted of cDNA or gDNA derived from T cells, B-cell-depleted T cells, or PBMCs. A freely available public database, intended as a resource for researchers studying the immune response to SARS-CoV-2, is where the repertoires were released.

Study-wide conclusions, independent of this receptor: The quantity of clinical and demographic metadata differed by source and by participant and was supplied without curation.

In the prospective study, participants were about 18 to 95 years old, resided in about two dozen geographic areas of the United States, and were enrolled through a virtual design. To assign participants to cohorts, the prospective study relied on clinical history that participants themselves reported in a screening survey and a study questionnaire. Recovered participants in ImmuneRACE Cohort 3 were defined as having two consecutive negative NP/OP PCR tests, clearance from a healthcare professional, or resolution of symptoms. Mobile phlebotomists in the prospective study collected whole blood, serum and a nasopharyngeal or oropharyngeal swab from every participant. Prospective study participants could optionally give additional blood draws and questionnaires over an approximately 2-month period. Prospective study blood samples were shipped either frozen or at room temperature before DNA extraction.

CDR1 SGHTA and CDR2 FQGNSA were looked up in the germline V gene. V is reduced by 1 base and J by 7 bases, leaving a spacing of 16 bases between them. The CDR3 holds 15 amino acids from the cysteine to the phenylalanine. The retained sequence is limited to the CDR3, 45 bases, with the frame set at the first base. Note on this clone: Its target antigen remains unknown. Qualities for individual bases were not recorded, and no much larger clone is one base off.

The immunoSEQ Assay, a bias-controlled multiplex PCR, was used to amplify TCRbeta CDR3 regions from genomic DNA. Under the source paper's analysis protocol: Nucleated cell counts per sample were estimated from amplification of reference gene primers within the assay. To quantify the absolute abundance of each unique TCRbeta CDR3 rearrangement, sequence reads were collapsed and filtered. Productive Simpson clonality was computed per sample as the square root of Simpson's diversity index over productive rearrangements. The table comes from immuneACCESS by way of TCRdb, which keeps in-frame sequences with V and J called. Part of the clones is missing from these tables; in studies checked, under half for an unresolved V gene and the rest for unknown reasons. V, J and clone size derive from that table, while D and trimming were established from the DNA sequence. The sample table shows roughly 500,000 clones, and 70% to 90% are seen once. 1.8% of the sample comes from the top ten.

What was sequenced was PBMCs or T cells enriched from blood (not recorded which). Rearrangement joined TRBV7-2 to TRBJ1-1; no D gene can be assigned with confidence. The TCR comes from a woman in her 40s who had recovered from COVID-19. This receptor carries the CDR3 CASSLDEGRTGEAFF. The bases read TGTGCCAGCAGCTTAGATGAAGGGAGGACGGGTGAAGCTTTCTTT.